These 14 T cell receptor beta chains were sequenced from one sample in a study of blood T cell repertoires in COVID-19. The assay was immunoSEQ multiplex PCR, and TCRdb's table has in-frame clones only and misses some. The table includes about 91,000 clones, 88% detected once. Sample: peripheral blood. These receptors were taken from a woman aged 80 or over with active COVID-19.

This clone was picked up a small number of times. The chain couples TRBV2 to TRBJ1-6, with TRBD1 matching 8 bases. Germline lookup yields CDR1 SNHLY and CDR2 FYNNEI. CDR3 length: 16 amino acids. V shed 4 bases and J 9 bases; nucleotides not matched to a gene: 11. CDR3 protein: CASSVLPGTGRSPLHF. The CDR3, as DNA: TGTGCCAGCAGTGTCCTCCCTGGGACAGGTCGTTCACCCCTCCACTTT.

The gene calls are TRBV7-8 and TRBJ1-5; 10 bases map to TRBD1. Germline loops: CDR1 SGHVS, CDR2 FQNEAQ. This CDR3 is 17 amino acids long. The V and J ends lost 5 bases and 2 bases, in that order; junction bases with no gene match: 9. CDR3 protein: CASSVGTGVRGNQPQHF. The CDR3, as DNA: TGTGCCAGCAGCGTCGGGACAGGGGTTCGGGGCAATCAGCCCCAGCATTTT.

The chain recombines TRBV7-2 with TRBJ2-1, with 8 bases fitting TRBD1. With V trimmed by 5 bases and J by 2 bases, 5 bases remained unmatched. Germline CDR1 is SGHTA and CDR2 is FQGNSA. The CDR3 totals 15 residues. The CDR3: CASSPRTGPYNEQFF. The DNA for the CDR3 is TGTGCCAGCAGCCCCCGGACAGGGCCCTACAATGAGCAGTTCTTC.

The CDR3 spells CASSFRDSDGLAKNIQYF. The CDR3 DNA sequence: TGTGCCAGCAGCTTCCGGGACAGCGACGGCCTAGCCAAAAACATTCAGTACTTC. The V call is TRBV7-3, the J call TRBJ2-4; 7 bases line up with TRBD1. Germline V gene data show CDR1 as SGHTA and CDR2 as FQGTGA. V shed 3 bases, J shed 0 bases, and the junction held 11 bases outside the gene matches. This CDR3 contains 18 residues. Using reference TRBV7-3 and TRBJ2-4 for the parts outside the CDR3, the full variable domain is GAGVSQTPSNKVTEKGKYVELRCDPISGHTALYWYRQSLGQGPEFLIYFQGTGAADDSGLPNDRFFAVRPEGSVSTLKIQRTERGDSAVYLCASSFRDSDGLAKNIQYFGAGTRLSVL.

The chain joins TRBV7-9 to TRBJ2-7; perhaps TRBD1 as D (6 bases). The CDR3 sequence is 14 residues long. The germline V gene has CDR1 SEHNR and CDR2 FQNEAQ (reference sequence). V was trimmed by 3 bases and J by 0 bases, leaving 9 bases between them. The CDR3 DNA sequence: TGTGCCAGCAGCTTTACAGGGAGCTCCTACGAGCAGTACTTC. Residues: CASSFTGSSYEQYF.

The chain joins TRBV18 to TRBJ2-3; the D is unclear. The CDR3 is 14 residues long. Trimming removed 3 bases from V and 0 bases from J, with 7 bases in between. Germline V gene sequence: CDR1 KGHSH, CDR2 LQKENI. CDR3 residues: CASSPYPSTDTQYF. The DNA for the CDR3 is TGTGCCAGCTCACCGTATCCTAGCACAGATACGCAGTATTTT.

This clone was recorded a few times. V usage is TRBV11-3 and J usage is TRBJ2-7, with 9 bases fitting TRBD2. Per the germline V gene, CDR1 is SGHNT and CDR2 is YENEEA. V shed 0 bases, J shed 3 bases, and the junction held 3 bases outside the gene matches. CDR3 length: 15 amino acids. CDR3 region: CASSLEASGDYEQYF. The CDR3 region has the DNA TGTGCCAGCAGCTTAGAGGCTAGCGGGGACTACGAGCAGTACTTC.

The J gene is TRBJ2-7, the V gene TRBV3-1 (or the pseudogene TRBV3-2); no clear D gene. V gave up 4 bases and J gave up 6 bases, with 10 bases separating them. CDR3 size: 12 residues. Germline V lookup: CDR1 LGHDT, CDR2 YNNKEL (reference sequence). The CDR3 nucleotides read TGTGCCAGCAGCCCGTTAATCGGCGAGCAGTACTTC. Translated: CASSPLIGEQYF.

V is TRBV27 and J is TRBJ2-3; possibly TRBD1 for D (5 bases). Trimming removed 7 bases from V and 2 bases from J, with 13 bases in between. This CDR3 has 14 residues. CDR1 MNHEY and CDR2 SMNVEV come from the germline V gene (reference sequence). The CDR3 DNA reads TGTGCCAGCACCCTGGGGCAGTACACAGATACGCAGTATTTT. Protein: CASTLGQYTDTQYF.

This sequence joins TRBV5-1 and TRBJ2-2; TRBD1 agrees at 9 bases. The CDR3 totals 15 residues. Germline CDR1 SGHRS, CDR2 YFSETQ. Trimming removed 4 bases from V and 7 bases from J; junction bases left unmatched: 8. The CDR3 here is CASSNPGTGIGELFF. The CDR3 DNA is TGCGCCAGCAGCAACCCCGGGACAGGGATCGGGGAGCTGTTTTTT.

There are a few counts of this clone. The CDR3 DNA sequence: TGTGCCAGCAGCCCAACTTTCTACGAGCAGTACTTC. It translates to CASSPTFYEQYF. This chain connects TRBV7-9 to TRBJ2-7; D call uncertain. The CDR3 has 12 amino acids. Trimming removed 5 bases from V and 3 bases from J, with 8 bases in between. Looked up from germline, CDR1 is SEHNR and CDR2 is FQNEAQ (reference sequence).

This clone occurred once. V usage is TRBV19 and J usage is TRBJ2-7; perhaps TRBD1 as D (6 bases). Germline V gene lookup returns CDR1 LNHDA and CDR2 SQIVND (reference sequence). Trimming stripped 10 bases from V and 2 bases from J, with 18 bases between. CDR3 size: 14 residues. As DNA, the CDR3 is TGTGCCACCAAAGGGCAGGCAGGGGCCTACGAGCAGTACTTC. Amino acids: CATKGQAGAYEQYF.

This chain connects TRBV7-2 to TRBJ2-1; 10 nucleotides match TRBD1. J lost 8 bases, V lost 5 bases, and 12 bases had no gene match. Germline V gene lookup returns CDR1 SGHTA and CDR2 FQGNSA. The CDR3 length is 16 residues. The CDR3 DNA sequence: TGTGCCAGCAGCCCCAGGCGACCGGACAGGGGGGATGAGCAGTTCTTC. This encodes CASSPRRPDRGDEQFF.

The CDR3 protein is CASSPSGTPTGELFF. CDR3 nucleotides: TGTGCCAGCTCACCCTCCGGGACTCCCACCGGGGAGCTGTTTTTT. The chain couples TRBV18 to TRBJ2-2, with D perhaps matching TRBD2 (6 bases). CDR1 KGHSH and CDR2 LQKENI come from the germline V gene. The germline V and J ends were trimmed by 3 bases and 4 bases, with 12 bases remaining between them. The CDR3 has 15 amino acids. Filled out from reference TRBV18 and TRBJ2-2, the complete variable domain reads NAGVMQNPRHLVRRRGQEARLRCSPMKGHSHVYWYRQLPEEGLKFMVYLQKENIIDESGMPKERFSAEFPKEGPSILRIQQVVRGDSAAYFCASSPSGTPTGELFFGEGSRLTVL.